Given below is one T cell receptor (beta chain) in context. It has no known antigen specificity. Base qualities were left out, and no much larger clone turns up one base away. The data were taken from a study of relationships among human T cell subsets listed by TCRdb under 2010. With respect to the entire study: Sequencing was performed on eight distinct blood T cell populations: pan T, CD8 cytotoxic, regulatory, Th1, Th2, naive plus transitional, activated and memory cells. Findings and caveats that apply to the study as a whole: The substantial sharing of CDR3s among Th1, Th2 and regulatory T cells was interpreted as suggesting that cell fate choices are stochastic. More than 55% of CD8+ cytotoxic sequences came from clones with more than 100 reads, while the regulatory and Th2 subsets showed few clones of that size. A CD4+CD8+ double-positive population could not be excluded by the bead-based sorting. Across the seven subsets, no statistically significant differences turned up in V, D and J usage, CDR3 length, or N-nucleotide additions.

Naive plus transitional T cells were isolated with anti-CD45RA microbeads from pooled isolated CD4+ and CD8+ T cells. Miltenyi superparamagnetic beads coated with subset-specific monoclonal antibodies were used for isolation of the T cell subsets. Every T cell population came from peripheral blood. Whole blood was subjected to Ficoll separation to obtain mononuclear cells, from which monocytes were subsequently depleted using anti-CD14 microbeads. Right after isolation, the cell populations were resuspended in RNAprotect reagent. From the germline V gene, CDR1 is SNHLY and CDR2 is FYNNEI. The CDR3, from cysteine to phenylalanine, totals 16 residues. The DNA shown is the 48-base CDR3, in frame from base 1. V ends up 6 bases short and J 5 bases short, with an unmatched junction base count of 5. The library relied on multiplex PCR. The instrument given in TCRdb is 454 GS FLX. TCR alpha and beta CDR3 regions were amplified from mRNA by semiquantitative ARM-PCR. ARM-PCR used tagged nested gene-specific primers, after which communal superprimers carried out exponential amplification. Before the first-round PCR products went through the second amplification round, exonuclease was used to remove the nested primers. Amplicons were sequenced on the 454 platform, which allows rapid sequencing of millions of DNA fragments without cloning bias. An effective read was defined as a read mappable to both V and J germline segments. Per the original workflow: IRmap was used to assign reads to germline V, D and J segments, and IRmap relies on pyromap, a Smith-Waterman modification adapted to 454 sequencing errors. D-beta assignments were filtered with cutoffs set at the 99th percentile of alignment scores obtained from simulated random sequences. CDR3 was defined as the amino acids lying between the conserved V-segment Y[YFLI]C motif and the J-segment [FW]GXGT motif. A compound Poisson process model, previously applied to large-scale EST data, was used to estimate repertoire diversity. A cross-contamination detection procedure was applied to argue against sample contamination as the source of shared CDR3s. The public reads were run again by TCRdb, first through fastp at Q25 and then through MiXCR, and only productive beta chains were kept. Each entry merges the rows of one CDR3 protein and shows their most common DNA and genes. It is TCRdb's table, rather than the study itself, that gives the V and J calls and clone size. The sample table holds about 7,300 distinct CDR3 sequences, of which about 70% were seen once. Around 50% of the sample goes to the ten largest clones.

The sequenced sample was naive and transitional (CD45RA+) T cells sorted from blood. The cell subset or site label for this specimen denotes: CD45RA+ naive plus transitional T cells (Tn+t). This sequence was found in a man between 40 and 49 years old in good health. The chain joins TRBV2 to TRBJ2-3, and TRBD2 matches 16 of the central bases. The CDR3 protein: CASRKGLAGGQDTQYF. DNA sequence: TGTGCCAGCAGGAAGGGACTAGCGGGGGGGCAAGATACGCAGTATTTT.